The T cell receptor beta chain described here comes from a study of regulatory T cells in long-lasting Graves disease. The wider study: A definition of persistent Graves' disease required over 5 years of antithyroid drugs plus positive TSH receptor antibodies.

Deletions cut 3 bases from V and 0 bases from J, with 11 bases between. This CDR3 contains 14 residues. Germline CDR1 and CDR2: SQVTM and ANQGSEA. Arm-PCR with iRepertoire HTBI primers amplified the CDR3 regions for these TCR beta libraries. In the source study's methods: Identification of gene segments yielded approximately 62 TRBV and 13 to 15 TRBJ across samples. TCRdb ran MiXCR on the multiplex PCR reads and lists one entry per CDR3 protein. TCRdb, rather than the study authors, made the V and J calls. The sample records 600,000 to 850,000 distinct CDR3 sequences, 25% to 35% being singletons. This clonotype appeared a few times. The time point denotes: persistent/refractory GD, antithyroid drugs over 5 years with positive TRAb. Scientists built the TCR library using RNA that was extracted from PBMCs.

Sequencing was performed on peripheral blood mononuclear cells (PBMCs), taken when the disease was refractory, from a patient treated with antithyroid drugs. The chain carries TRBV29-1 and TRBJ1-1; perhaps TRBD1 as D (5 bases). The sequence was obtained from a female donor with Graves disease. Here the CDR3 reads CSVDREGMNTEAFF. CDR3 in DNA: TGCAGCGTTGACAGGGAGGGGATGAACACTGAAGCTTTCTTT.